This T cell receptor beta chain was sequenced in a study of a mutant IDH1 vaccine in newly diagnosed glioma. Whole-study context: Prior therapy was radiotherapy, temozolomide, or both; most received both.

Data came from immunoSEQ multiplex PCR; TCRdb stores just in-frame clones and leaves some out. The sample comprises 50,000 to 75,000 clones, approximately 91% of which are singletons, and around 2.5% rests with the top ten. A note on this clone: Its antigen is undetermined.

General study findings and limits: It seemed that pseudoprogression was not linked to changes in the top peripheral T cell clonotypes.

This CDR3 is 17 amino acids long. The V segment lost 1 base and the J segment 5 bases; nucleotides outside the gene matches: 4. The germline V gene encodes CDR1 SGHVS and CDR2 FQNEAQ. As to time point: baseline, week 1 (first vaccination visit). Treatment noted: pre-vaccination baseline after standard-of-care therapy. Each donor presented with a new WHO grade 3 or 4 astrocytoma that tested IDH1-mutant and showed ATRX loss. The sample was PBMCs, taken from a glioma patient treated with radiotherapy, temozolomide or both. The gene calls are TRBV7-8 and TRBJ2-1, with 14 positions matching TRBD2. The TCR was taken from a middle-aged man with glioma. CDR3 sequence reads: CASSLVGTSGRDNEQFF. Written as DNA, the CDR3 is TGTGCCAGCAGCTTAGTAGGGACTAGCGGGAGAGACAATGAGCAGTTCTTC.